This TCR beta chain was found in a study of cytomegalovirus exposure and HLA in healthy donors (dated by TCRdb to between 2016 and 2019). Some background on the complete study: An earlier analysis of fewer than 750 of the donors reported around 280 Gb of sequence data and 95 million to 140 million unique TCR beta sequences obtained from around 180 million T cells. The T cell repertoires of 700 or so subjects were profiled by immunosequencing and related to cytomegalovirus serostatus. High-throughput TCR immunosequencing, statistical association of individual TCRs with disease status, and machine learning were combined to predict cytomegalovirus infection status. Among the roughly 390 genotyped donors, approximately 81% belonged to the genetic ancestry cluster associated with self-reported Caucasian donors. Besides the first cohort of 666 subjects, a separate validation cohort made up of roughly 120 different subjects was used. The later analysis used no new phenotypic data to find candidate immune exposures, relying instead on TCR beta sequences and their occurrence across donors. In a later genetic analysis, genome-wide SNP genotypes for about 65% of the 666 donors were used, and that subset was treated as a discovery cohort. Every repertoire in the discovery cohort had been generated on one and the same sequencing platform. The study was designed to test whether signatures of past pathogen exposure could be identified by cataloging public T cell receptors. Four to six DR-DQ haplotypes were handled as single units for association and clustering, since linkage in the cohort was strong. Donor age, sex, ethnicity and CMV serostatus were compiled together with the repertoire data. Among 398 genotyped donors of the cohort, an average of about 240,000 unique TCR beta nucleotide sequences was sequenced per donor, of which 15% to 20% were non-productive. Both class I and class II loci were covered by HLA typing, at four-digit resolution. Typing coverage varied by locus: roughly 620-640 donors for A, B, C, DRB1 and DQB1; approximately 520 for DQA1; over 600 for DPA1; roughly 450 for DPB1. In an earlier analysis of roughly 600 of the donors, high-throughput TCR beta sequencing was used to judge whether each TCR beta V gene segment behaved as functional or pseudogenic. Around 320 gigabases of sequencing data and around 87 million unique TCR sequences were included in an early release covering 550 to 800 HLA-typed donors. A later analysis re-analyzed previously published TCR beta repertoires from approximately 700 donors and added high-resolution HLA genotyping to study TCR occurrence patterns.

Concerning this clone: No cognate antigen has been identified for it. Base qualities are not provided; no much larger clone lies one nucleotide away.

The library was generated by the immunoSEQ multiplex PCR assay. For the multiplex PCR, a mixture combining 60 forward primers for TCR Vbeta segments and 13 reverse primers for TCR Jbeta segments was used. A multiplex PCR assay on genomic DNA amplified the CDR3 region of rearranged TCR beta genes. The amplified TCR beta libraries were sequenced on the Illumina HiSeq System as 87-base-pair reads. The authors' analysis ran thus. Across the roughly 600 repertoires, a later analysis counted roughly 77 million unique TCR beta chains, around 11 million of which were shared by at least two donors. To remove PCR and sequencing errors, raw reads were error-corrected and collapsed into unique sequences using a nearest-neighbor algorithm that merged closely related sequences. To assign V, D and J gene segments, CDR3 sequences were aligned to IMGT reference sequences. For a sequence to be retained, a match of at least six nucleotides was required to both a V gene segment and a J gene segment. Rearrangements were called productive when the CDR3 lacked stop codons and stayed in frame with V and J; all others were non-productive. Following IMGT convention, CDR3 was defined as the stretch from the second conserved V-encoded cysteine to the conserved J-encoded phenylalanine. Sequences without an unambiguous match to a single V gene segment were excluded from the earlier analysis of 450 to 650 of the donors. In an earlier analysis of several hundred of the donors, V segments were called functional above 56.7% productive rearrangements and were called segregating when the between-donor standard deviation exceeded 5%. A statistical classification framework was built to diagnose cytomegalovirus status from the catalog of TCR beta chain sequences. V and J gene assignment, in a later analysis, came from comparing TCR nucleotide sequences with IMGT/GENE-DB human TR gene sequences. A later analysis assigned CDR3 sequences and most-parsimonious VDJ recombination scenarios with the TCRdist pipeline. In a later analysis, each TCR beta chain was defined by its CDR3 amino acid sequence together with its V-gene family, and reads without a unique V-gene family were excluded. To address suspected cross-contamination and a sequencing artifact, a later analysis removed around 600 highly shared, low-generation-probability nucleotide sequences. For each public chain, a later analysis derived a clonal expansion index from normalized ranks of inferred template counts within each repertoire. In a later analysis, generation probabilities were computed with a VDJ recombination model fitted to out-of-frame rearrangements, and the resulting probabilities were checked against IGoR. In a later analysis, hypergeometric tests were used to score TCR-TCR, TCR-HLA and TCR-CMV co-occurrence, with a repertoire-size bias correction applied to TCR pairs. In a later analysis, false discovery rates were estimated by permuting HLA or CMV assignments 20 times. In a later analysis, co-occurring TCRs were grouped using DBSCAN, and TCRdist sequence similarity was added for clustering within HLA-allele-positive subsets. Co-occurrence clustering excluded repertoires with fewer than 30,000 or more than 120,000 public chains, plus five with anomalous nucleotide sharing. TCRdb retrieved this table from immuneACCESS and kept in-frame rearrangements only. Not all clones are present; in checked studies, unresolved V genes account for under half, and no reason is known for the remainder. V, J and clone size are taken as reported in that table, and D and trimming were inferred from the DNA itself. This sample is represented by 110,000 to 150,000 clones; roughly three quarters of them were singletons. The top ten clones comprise around 2.9% of the sample.

The CDR3 covers 15 residues, taking in both the cysteine and the phenylalanine. Of the read, only the CDR3 DNA is kept; its 45 bases are in frame from base 1. Taken from the germline V gene, the CDR1 and CDR2 loops are SGHTA and FQGNSA. Trimming leaves V shorter by 0 bases and J shorter by 1 base, with the junction holding 2 bases beyond the gene matches. In total, 630 or so healthy bone marrow donors made up the cohort. All cohort members were sampled while nominally healthy, although unrecorded immune exposures were likely present. The donor tested CMV seronegative, placing the donor among the 350 or so seronegative members of the cohort. Every donor gave a peripheral blood sample, and the peripheral blood mononuclear cells from that sample were used for TCR beta sequencing. Genomic DNA was extracted from the blood cell samples with the Qiagen DNeasy Blood Extraction Kit. Study-wide findings and limitations: In vitro tests confirmed that a few of the cytomegalovirus-associated TCR beta chains recognize cytomegalovirus antigens. In a later genetic analysis, a missense DCLRE1C variant was associated with V-gene and J-gene trimming of TCR beta chains, and the association was replicated in an independent cohort. According to the authors, the approach could potentially be generalized to other disease states and immunological phenotypes. An earlier analysis of some 560 of the donors showed that most TCR beta V segments appeared in productive rearrangements either about 87% or about 30% of the time, which broadly matched IMGT annotations. A later analysis reported that several top co-occurrence clusters appeared linked to parvovirus B19, influenza, CMV and Epstein-Barr virus. Sequencing depth was assumed to be roughly uniform across donors in the presence/absence analyses, though that assumption may not hold. Because the 87-base-pair reads could not distinguish some IMGT-functional V segments, including TRBV6-2 and TRBV6-3, those segments were excluded. A cluster of highly shared sequence variants was judged likely to represent a technical artifact of the sequencing pipeline. In a later analysis, most CMV-associated TCR beta chains were found to appear HLA-restricted, with HLA associations seemingly driven largely by CMV exposure. A further reported finding was that TCR beta sequences accurately predicted the HLA-A and HLA-B alleles for most subjects in the first cohort. According to a later analysis, TCR association rates differed among HLA loci, with DRB1 alleles showing the most associated TCRs and HLA-C alleles showing the fewest. The cohort was sequenced for TCR beta chains only, and without alpha or paired-chain data the features that could be detected were limited. Compared with the roughly 600-donor mean, donors in an Asian-associated ancestry cluster had fewer N-insertions in productive TCRs, according to a later genetic analysis. In a later analysis, HLA-associated TCR beta chains were found to be more clonally expanded and to have lower generation probabilities than equally common non-associated chains. CMV serostatus was the only immune exposure information available for the cohort. Assigning TCR associations to individual alleles was difficult when HLA alleles, especially DR and DQ, strongly co-occurred. Correlated functional status among segregating V segments might be attributable to linkage disequilibrium, but an unknown experimental factor could not be ruled out. The earlier analysis of approximately 590 of the donors excluded some 15 rarely observed V segments, including chromosome 9 orphons, because counts were too low. While some public TCRs were present in many individuals, most TCR sequences turned up only very rarely across donors. At a false discovery rate of 0.05, a later analysis linked roughly 17,000 TCR beta sequences to specific HLA alleles. The classifier was reported to diagnose cytomegalovirus status with high specificity and sensitivity in both the original cohort and the validation cohort. A total of 164 TCR beta chains were listed by the study as associated with cytomegalovirus. Because HLA typing was unavailable for some donors at each locus, only the typed subset was used in association tests.

This receptor chain uses TRBV7-2 and TRBJ1-1; 7 bases in between match TRBD1. Sequenced input: PBMCs. The sequence was obtained from a female donor in good health and CMV-seronegative. Here the CDR3 is given as CASSLAGQSNTEAFF. The bases are TGTGCCAGCAGCTTAGCGGGACAGTCGAACACTGAAGCTTTCTTT.